The next 27 T cell receptor beta chains were all read from a single sample in a study of blood T cells in healthy people across ages. The use of a sample-barcoded 5' primer and a J-beta primer mix characterized a second PCR of roughly 6 to 11 cycles. From the 5' RACE reads, TCRdb called clonotypes with MiXCR, one entry per CDR3 protein. This table holds about 1,000,000 distinct CDR3 sequences, more than 40% found once. The sequenced sample consisted of blood. The receptors derive from a woman aged 60-75 years in good health.

The chain links TRBV27 to TRBJ2-1; D gene unclear. The CDR3 spans 16 residues. The V gene's germline CDR1 is MNHEY and CDR2 SMNVEV (reference sequence). V was clipped by 1 base and J by 8 bases, with 18 bases between them. CDR3 sequence: CASSLYQPLRSHEQFF. The CDR3 bases are TGTGCCAGCAGTTTATATCAACCCCTCCGGTCGCATGAGCAGTTCTTC.

This clonotype was observed many times. The chain has TRBV29-1 and TRBJ2-3, with unresolved D. The CDR3 is made up of 9 amino acids. Trimming took 4 bases from V and 6 from J, leaving 2 bases between them. Germline loops: CDR1 SQVTM, CDR2 ANQGSEA. Here the CDR3 DNA reads TGCAGCGTTGGGGATACGCAGTATTTT. This sequence encodes CSVGDTQYF.

The rearrangement uses TRBV7-8 and TRBJ1-6; no definite D call. V lost 5 bases to trimming and J lost 0 bases, with 20 bases between them. This CDR3 comprises 19 residues. Germline loops: CDR1 SGHVS, CDR2 FQNEAQ. CDR3 in amino acids: CASSPELVGELSYNSPLHF. The CDR3 DNA reads as TGTGCCAGCAGCCCAGAGTTGGTTGGAGAGCTCTCCTATAATTCACCCCTCCACTTT. The complete variable domain, with remaining parts taken from reference TRBV7-8 and TRBJ1-6, reads GAGVSQSPRYKVAKRGQDVALRCDPISGHVSLFWYQQALGQGPEFLTYFQNEAQLDKSGLPSDRFFAERPEGSVSTLKIQRTQQEDSAVYLCASSPELVGELSYNSPLHFGNGTRLTVT.

The rearrangement joins TRBV7-9 to TRBJ2-1; the D is unclear. CDR1 is SEHNR, CDR2 FQNEAQ, per germline (reference sequence). Deletions cut 1 base from V and 8 bases from J, with 9 bases between. The CDR3 spans 13 residues. CDR3: CASSLGTVDEQFF. Written as DNA, the CDR3 is TGTGCCAGCAGCTTAGGCACAGTCGATGAGCAGTTCTTC.

This clonotype was observed once. This chain uses TRBV7-9 with TRBJ2-5; 10 nucleotides line up with TRBD2. The V segment lost 5 bases and the J segment 11 bases; nucleotides outside the gene matches: 17. The CDR3 has 16 residues. Germline V gives CDR1 SEHNR, CDR2 FQNEAQ (reference sequence). DNA of the CDR3: TGTGCCAGCAGCAACGCTAGCGGGAGAATTTCGGGGGAGCAGTACTTC. It specifies CASSNASGRISGEQYF.

Concerning this clonotype itself: Germline and junction disagree at one end, which may indicate a read error. The V call is TRBV13, the J call TRBJ2-4; possibly TRBD2 for D (5 bases). Germline V CDR1 and CDR2: PRHDT, FYEKMQ (reference sequence). The CDR3 runs to 17 residues. The CDR3 DNA follows: TGTGCCAGCAGCTTAGGGATAGGAGGTAGAGCCAAAGACATTCAGTACTTC. Its translation is CASSLGIGGRAKDIQYF.

The chain recombines TRBV6-2 or TRBV6-3 with TRBJ1-5, with a tentative D call TRBD1 (5 bases). CDR3 length equals 13 residues. Trimming cost V 7 bases and J 6 bases, with 13 bases left between them. CDR1 is MNHEY, CDR2 SVGEGT, per germline. CDR3 bases: TGTGCCAGCAACCCTGGGGGGGTTCAGCCCCAGCATTTT. Translating it yields CASNPGGVQPQHF.

The chain carries TRBV10-3 and TRBJ2-2; 7 nucleotides align to TRBD1. V lost 7 bases to trimming and J lost 6 bases; unmatched junction nucleotides: 5. The CDR3 has 13 amino acids. Germline CDR1 and CDR2: ENHRY and SYGVKD. For the CDR3, the DNA is TGTGCCATCAATTATGACAGGGCCGGGGAGCTGTTTTTT. Amino acid sequence: CAINYDRAGELFF.

A few counts support this clonotype. This chain links TRBV20-1 with TRBJ2-3, with TRBD2 as a possible D gene (5 bases). The germline V and J ends were trimmed by 6 bases and 6 bases, with 13 bases remaining between them. This CDR3 comprises 12 residues. Germline CDR1 and CDR2: DFQATT and SNEGSKA (reference sequence). The CDR3 DNA reads TGCAGTGCCCGGGAATATGGGGATACGCAGTATTTT. Amino acids: CSAREYGDTQYF.

V is TRBV2 and J is TRBJ2-7; D is unresolved. V was pared by 6 bases and J by 4 bases, with 10 bases between. The CDR3 extends over 12 amino acids. Germline lookup yields CDR1 SNHLY and CDR2 FYNNEI. The CDR3 sequence is CASRVDTYEQYF. As DNA, the CDR3 is TGTGCCAGCAGAGTCGACACGTACGAGCAGTACTTC.

This clonotype was picked up a small number of times. The gene calls are TRBV6-1 and TRBJ1-2; D not certain. The CDR3 spans 11 residues. The germline V gene encodes CDR1 MNHNS and CDR2 SASEGT. V lost 5 bases to trimming and J lost 4 bases, with 5 bases between them. The CDR3, as DNA: TGTGCCAGCAGTCCCACCTATGGCTACACCTTC. Its translation is CASSPTYGYTF.

The chain employs TRBV3-1 and TRBJ2-3; 9 bases are shared with TRBD2. J lost 8 bases, V lost 5 bases, and 11 bases had no gene match. There are 15 residues in the CDR3. Germline CDR1 and CDR2: LGHDT and YNNKEL (reference sequence). The CDR3: CASSLIGLALATQYF. Written as DNA, the CDR3 is TGTGCCAGCAGCTTAATCGGACTAGCGCTAGCTACGCAGTATTTT.

The chain has TRBV20-1 and TRBJ1-5, with D possibly TRBD1 on 5 matching bases. From germline, CDR1 is DFQATT and CDR2 SNEGSKA (reference sequence). The V end lost 1 base, the J end lost 1 base, and 8 bases lay between the germline ends. The CDR3 is made up of 14 amino acids. In DNA form, the CDR3 reads TGCAGTGCTAGAGCTTGGGACAGCAATCAGCCCCAGCATTTT. Protein product: CSARAWDSNQPQHF.

This chain links TRBV24-1 with TRBJ2-6; D ambiguous. This CDR3 has 14 residues. Germline V gene sequence: CDR1 KGHDR, CDR2 SFDVKD. V was shortened by 10 bases and J by 2 bases, with 11 bases between the two germline ends. The CDR3 DNA is TGTGCCACAGCACACGCCGCTGGGGCCAACGTCCTGACTTTC. Residues: CATAHAAGANVLTF.

The CDR3: CASSRTGANTEAFF. Here the CDR3 DNA reads TGTGCCAGCTCCCGGACAGGGGCGAACACTGAAGCTTTCTTT. This chain connects TRBV15 to TRBJ1-1, with 9 bases matching TRBD1. Germline trimming cut 10 bases from V and 1 base from J; bases unmatched to any gene: 7. This CDR3 comprises 14 residues. Per the germline V gene, CDR1 is LNHNV and CDR2 is YYDKDF (reference sequence).

The chain combines TRBV5-6 with TRBJ1-2, with D unclear. In germline, CDR1 is SGHDT, CDR2 YYEEEE. The V end lost 0 bases, the J end lost 0 bases, and 9 bases lay between the germline ends. CDR3 length: 15 residues. CDR3 in DNA: TGTGCCAGCAGCTTGGGTGGTAGGGCTAACTATGGCTACACCTTC. Its translation is CASSLGGRANYGYTF.

The sample holds many counts of this clonotype. This chain joins TRBV15 and TRBJ1-6; D ambiguous. This CDR3 is 13 amino acids long. V shed 1 base and J shed 10 bases, with 8 bases lying between them. CDR1 is LNHNV, CDR2 YYDKDF, per germline (reference sequence). This chain's CDR3 is CATSRVQESPLHF. DNA of the CDR3: TGTGCCACCAGCAGAGTCCAGGAATCACCCCTCCACTTT. Using reference TRBV15 and TRBJ1-6 for the parts outside the CDR3, the full variable domain is DAMVIQNPRYQVTQFGKPVTLSCSQTLNHNVMYWYQQKSSQAPKLLFHYYDKDFNNEADTPDNFQSRRPNTSFCFLDIRSPGLGDTAMYLCATSRVQESPLHFGNGTRLTVT.

This clonotype was recorded a few times. This rearrangement joins TRBV4-1 to TRBJ1-2; D is perhaps TRBD1 (5 bases). CDR3 size: 15 residues. CDR1 and CDR2 (germline): MGHRA, YSYEKL. V lost 0 bases and J 2 bases, leaving 10 bases between the germline ends. Written as DNA, the CDR3 is TGCGCCAGCAGCCAAGATAGCGGGGGGAACTATGGCTACACCTTC. Translated: CASSQDSGGNYGYTF.

J is TRBJ2-1 and V is TRBV18; 7 nucleotides match TRBD1. The CDR3 totals 17 residues. CDR1 is KGHSH and CDR2 is LQKENI in the germline V gene. Trimming took 3 bases from V and 4 from J; bases not matched to a gene: 12. CDR3 sequence: CASSPTTPRQGYNEQFF. In DNA form, the CDR3 reads TGTGCCAGCTCACCCACAACCCCGAGACAGGGATACAATGAGCAGTTCTTC.

This clonotype has a handful of counts. This sequence joins TRBV7-2 and TRBJ2-1; 7 bases agree with TRBD2. V shed 4 bases, J shed 9 bases, and the junction held 6 bases outside the gene matches. Germline CDR1 reads SGHTA; CDR2 reads FQGNSA. The CDR3 sequence is 13 residues long. The CDR3 nucleotides are TGTGCCAGCAGCTGGACTAGACTGGCTGAGCAGTTCTTC. This encodes CASSWTRLAEQFF.

This clonotype was picked up one time. The V gene is TRBV6-1, the J gene TRBJ2-3; 8 bases are shared with TRBD2. Trimming at V came to 4 bases and at J to 0 bases, leaving 6 bases not matched to a gene. In germline, CDR1 is MNHNS, CDR2 SASEGT. This CDR3 has 16 amino acids. This CDR3 is CASSALADASTDTQYF. The CDR3 region has the DNA TGTGCCAGCAGTGCACTAGCGGACGCTAGCACAGATACGCAGTATTTT.

This chain links TRBV11-2 with TRBJ1-5; D unresolved. Germline assignment: CDR1 SGHAT and CDR2 FQNNGV. The CDR3 length is 15 residues. Trimming left V 0 bases short and J 7 bases short, with 13 bases between. This CDR3 reads CASSLEGLTQQPQHF. In nucleotides, the CDR3 is TGTGCCAGCAGCTTAGAGGGTCTTACCCAGCAGCCCCAGCATTTT.

This clonotype was found a few times. The CDR3 region has the DNA TGTGCCAGCAGCCCCGCTTTCGCTCAAGAGACCCAGTACTTC. Its protein is CASSPAFAQETQYF. The chain links TRBV7-2 to TRBJ2-5, with D hard to call. The CDR3 is 14 amino acids. The V end was cut by 5 bases, the J end by 2 bases, with 12 bases between. CDR1 and CDR2 from the germline V gene are SGHTA and FQGNSA. Supplemented by reference TRBV7-2 and TRBJ2-5, the full variable domain reads GAGVSQSPSNKVTEKGKDVELRCDPISGHTALYWYRQSLGQGLEFLIYFQGNSAPDKSGLPSDRFSAERTGGSVSTLTIQRTQQEDSAVYLCASSPAFAQETQYFGPGTRLLVL.

This sequence joins TRBV6-2 or TRBV6-3 and TRBJ1-1, with 10 bases identical to TRBD1. Germline values: CDR1 MNHEY, CDR2 SVGEGT. CDR3 length: 14 residues. Losses at the gene ends were 5 bases for V and 4 bases for J; bases not matched to a gene: 4. The CDR3 protein is CASSTTGGTTEAFF. DNA of the CDR3: TGTGCCAGCAGTACGACAGGGGGCACCACTGAAGCTTTCTTT.

The chain joins TRBV21-1 to TRBJ2-1; the DNA was not compared with TRBD2, the D call given in the table. TRBV21-1 is deemed a pseudogene. This CDR3 region has 20 residues. The DNA for the CDR3 is TGTGCCAGCAGCAAAGCTCCGGGTAGCGGGAAGGGGGGCTCCTACAATGAGCAGTTCTTC. It is translated as CASSKAPGSGKGGSYNEQFF.

As to this clonotype: A read error is likely, as this CDR3 ends without the conserved phenylalanine or tryptophan. The chain employs TRBV6-5 and TRBJ1-2; 10 bases are a match to TRBD1. Trimming took 5 bases from V and 1 from J; bases not matched to a gene: 1. From germline, CDR1 is MNHEY and CDR2 SVGAGI. The CDR3 covers 14 residues. CDR3 amino acids: CASSGTGDNYGYTL. In nucleotides, the CDR3 is TGTGCCAGCAGTGGGACAGGGGATAACTATGGCTACACCCTC.

This chain joins TRBV10-2 and TRBJ2-6, with a possible D match to TRBD1 (5 bases). CDR3 length: 17 residues. The germline V and J ends were trimmed by 6 bases and 3 bases, with 18 bases remaining between them. Germline V gene data show CDR1 as WSHSY and CDR2 as SAAADI. CDR3 loop: CASRATLDRIGANVLTF. In nucleotides, the CDR3 is TGCGCCAGCAGAGCGACCCTTGACAGAATTGGGGCCAACGTCCTGACTTTC.